A single sample gave rise to the 31 T cell receptor beta chains below, sequenced in a study of neoadjuvant anti-PD-1 for oral cavity cancer. Clones were read by immunoSEQ multiplex PCR, and TCRdb kept only the in-frame ones, dropping some. The table has over 65,000 clones, approximately 84% seen once; the top ten hold 3% to 3.5%. Described time point: after neoadjuvant nivolumab, at surgical resection. Sequences were derived from PBMCs, sampled after nivolumab (anti-PD-1) treatment. The receptors shown here come from a person between 40 and 85 years old with oral cavity squamous cell carcinoma.

This sequence joins TRBV6-5 and TRBJ2-7; tentative D call: TRBD1 (6 bases). Germline CDR1 and CDR2: MNHEY and SVGAGI. Trimming cost V 6 bases and J 0 bases, with 12 bases left between them. The CDR3 covers 14 residues. The CDR3 loop is CASRSGQLSYEQYF. CDR3 nucleotide sequence: TGTGCCAGCAGATCGGGACAACTCTCCTACGAGCAGTACTTC.

The chain links TRBV29-1 to TRBJ2-1, with 11 positions matching TRBD2. Per germline, CDR1 SQVTM and CDR2 ANQGSEA. The V and J ends lost 8 bases and 5 bases, in that order; junction bases with no gene match: 2. CDR3 length: 12 residues. The CDR3 sequence is CSKGLADNEQFF. CDR3 DNA sequence: TGCAGCAAGGGACTAGCGGACAATGAGCAGTTCTTC.

The V call is TRBV19, the J call TRBJ1-1; 9 nucleotides line up with TRBD1. Trimming cost V 3 bases and J 1 base; bases outside gene matches: 12. CDR1 and CDR2 from the germline V gene are LNHDA and SQIVND (reference sequence). This CDR3 region has 18 residues. The CDR3 loop reads CASSMGQGGLSRNTEAFF. The CDR3 coding sequence is TGTGCCAGTAGTATGGGACAGGGTGGATTATCCAGGAACACTGAAGCTTTCTTT.

In this sample, this clone turned up once. The gene calls are TRBV6-1 and TRBJ1-5; D possibly corresponds to TRBD1 (5 bases). This CDR3 contains 14 residues. Germline V CDR1 and CDR2: MNHNS, SASEGT. The germline V and J ends were trimmed by 4 bases and 0 bases, with 7 bases remaining between them. The CDR3 spells CASSGQISNQPQHF. The CDR3 nucleotides are TGTGCCAGCAGTGGACAGATTAGCAATCAGCCCCAGCATTTT.

The V call is TRBV10-3, the J call TRBJ2-7; D remains ambiguous. Germline values: CDR1 ENHRY, CDR2 SYGVKD. The CDR3 is 14 residues long. The V gene lost 0 bases and the J gene lost 6 bases, with 12 bases spanning the gap. The CDR3 sequence is CAISESAGIGEQYF. CDR3 DNA: TGTGCCATCAGTGAGTCGGCAGGAATCGGCGAGCAGTACTTC.

The CDR3 sequence is CASRQGEVQYF. CDR3 sequence (DNA): TGTGCCAGCAGACAGGGAGAGGTGCAGTACTTC. The chain carries TRBV19 and TRBJ2-7; 7 bases are shared with TRBD1. Germline V gives CDR1 LNHDA, CDR2 SQIVND (reference sequence). There are 11 residues in the CDR3. Unmatched junction bases numbered 8, after V lost 9 bases and J lost 9 bases.

This chain connects TRBV5-1 to TRBJ2-3, with 8 bases matching TRBD1. Germline V gene lookup returns CDR1 SGHRS and CDR2 YFSETQ. This CDR3 region has 15 residues. V was pared by 6 bases and J by 4 bases, with 10 bases of the junction left unmatched. CDR3 nucleotide sequence: TGCGCCAGCATGGGGACAGGAGGGAGTGCAGATACGCAGTATTTT. It codes for CASMGTGGSADTQYF.

In DNA, the CDR3 is TGTGCCAGCACCACAGGGGTCCCTCGGGGCTACACCTTC. Its protein is CASTTGVPRGYTF. This chain uses TRBV28 with TRBJ1-2; 7 bases align to TRBD1. In germline, CDR1 is MDHEN, CDR2 SYDVKM. The CDR3 spans 13 residues. The V gene end was trimmed by 7 bases and the J gene end by 8 bases; junction bases not matched to a gene: 10.

The rearrangement links TRBV4-1 to TRBJ2-5; D is tentatively TRBD1 or TRBD2 (6 bases each). The V gene lost 11 bases and the J gene lost 2 bases, with 12 bases spanning the gap. Germline loops: CDR1 MGHRA, CDR2 YSYEKL. The CDR3 covers 12 residues. CDR3 protein: CAPRGGQETQYF. CDR3 bases: TGCGCCCCCAGAGGGGGGCAAGAGACCCAGTACTTC.

The chain has TRBV30 and TRBJ2-5, with D unclear. V was shortened by 0 bases and J by 5 bases, with 7 bases between the two germline ends. Per germline, CDR1 GTSNPN and CDR2 SVGIG (reference sequence). The CDR3 is made up of 12 amino acids. This chain's CDR3 is CAWSVIQETQYF. Written as DNA, the CDR3 is TGTGCCTGGAGTGTGATTCAGGAGACCCAGTACTTC.

The chain employs TRBV21-1 and TRBJ2-4; the D call TRBD1 from the table was never checked on the DNA. TRBV21-1 is a known pseudogene. This CDR3 is 22 amino acids long. The CDR3 bases are TGTGCCAGCAGCAAAGATAAGGCGTGGGACAGGGAGGCTCCGATAGCCAAAAACATTCAGTACTTC. This encodes CASSKDKAWDREAPIAKNIQYF.

The chain joins TRBV7-3 to TRBJ2-7, with 9 bases that match TRBD1. The V segment lost 5 bases and the J segment 1 base; nucleotides outside the gene matches: 3. The CDR3 contains 14 residues. Germline-derived CDR1 and CDR2 are SGHTA and FQGTGA. The DNA for the CDR3 is TGTGCCAGCAGCGCCGGGACAGGGTCCTACGAGCAGTACTTC. Its translation is CASSAGTGSYEQYF.

This sequence joins TRBV6-6 and TRBJ2-5, with D unresolved. Germline lookup yields CDR1 MNHNY and CDR2 SVGAGI (reference sequence). There are 13 residues in the CDR3. V lost 2 bases and J lost 5, with 9 bases in between. DNA for the CDR3: TGTGCCAGCAGTTACCTTAGCCCTGAGACCCAGTACTTC. It codes for CASSYLSPETQYF.

V and J are TRBV30 and TRBJ2-1, with 9 bases aligning to TRBD2. The junction had 9 bases not matched to a gene; V was cut back by 2 bases and J by 4 bases. The length of the CDR3 is 16 residues. Germline V gives CDR1 GTSNPN, CDR2 SVGIG (reference sequence). The CDR3 region has the DNA TGTGCCTGGAGTCCCCAAGCGGGGGGTTTGTACAATGAGCAGTTCTTC. Translation: CAWSPQAGGLYNEQFF.

CDR3 region: CAGDSTDTQYF. CDR3 bases: TGTGCCGGGGACAGCACAGATACGCAGTATTTT. The J gene is TRBJ2-3, the V gene TRBV6-1, with D perhaps being TRBD1 or TRBD2 (5 bases each). The CDR3 covers 11 residues. Germline loops: CDR1 MNHNS, CDR2 SASEGT. V was shortened by 11 bases and J by 0 bases, with 6 bases between the two germline ends.

This rearrangement joins TRBV5-1 to TRBJ2-3; D unclear. The CDR3 contains 14 residues. Germline V gene sequence: CDR1 SGHRS, CDR2 YFSETQ. Trimming pared 2 bases from V and 0 bases from J, leaving 7 bases between. CDR3 in DNA: TGCGCCAGCAGCTTTGGTCTTAGCACAGATACGCAGTATTTT. Translation gives CASSFGLSTDTQYF.

This chain links TRBV6-4 with TRBJ2-2, with D hard to call. This CDR3 region has 14 residues. V was shortened by 4 bases and J by 4 bases, with 10 bases between the two germline ends. CDR1 is MRHNA and CDR2 is SNTAGT in the germline V gene. The CDR3 loop reads CASSVEASTGELFF. CDR3 bases: TGTGCCAGCAGTGTCGAGGCTAGCACCGGGGAGCTGTTTTTT.

J is TRBJ2-1 and V is TRBV28; a possible D gene is TRBD2 (6 bases). The CDR3 totals 15 residues. Trimming removed 5 bases from V and 5 bases from J, with 16 bases in between. Germline V gene lookup returns CDR1 MDHEN and CDR2 SYDVKM. In DNA, the CDR3 is TGTGCCAGCAGTATCGACGGGAGCCAGAACAATGAGCAGTTCTTC. Encoded protein: CASSIDGSQNNEQFF.

This chain joins TRBV10-3 and TRBJ2-4; no clear D. CDR1 and CDR2 from the germline V gene are ENHRY and SYGVKD. The CDR3 is 16 residues long. The V gene lost 2 bases and the J gene lost 1 base, with 12 bases spanning the gap. The CDR3 DNA reads TGTGCCATCAGTGAGGGGCTAGATTCCGCCAAAAACATTCAGTACTTC. Amino acids: CAISEGLDSAKNIQYF.

The genes are TRBV19 and TRBJ2-1; 12 nucleotides match TRBD2. With 3 bases clipped from V and 5 bases from J, the junction kept 14 bases outside the gene matches. This CDR3 is 19 amino acids long. Germline V gene sequence: CDR1 LNHDA, CDR2 SQIVND (reference sequence). The chain's CDR3 is CASSILGASGRAENNEQFF. Here the CDR3 DNA reads TGTGCCAGTAGTATCTTGGGGGCTAGCGGGAGGGCCGAGAACAATGAGCAGTTCTTC.

V and J are TRBV30 and TRBJ2-7; 13 bases match TRBD2. The CDR3 is 14 amino acids. V lost 5 bases to trimming and J lost 4 bases; unmatched junction nucleotides: 5. Germline CDR1 is GTSNPN and CDR2 is SVGIG (reference sequence). The CDR3 loop reads CAWGTSGNLYEQYF. The DNA of the CDR3 is TGTGCCTGGGGGACTAGCGGGAATTTGTACGAGCAGTACTTC.

About this clone: A junction boundary mismatches the germline segment, possibly from a read error. The chain recombines TRBV27 with TRBJ2-2, with 11 bases lining up with TRBD2. CDR3 size: 16 residues. Germline values: CDR1 MNHEY, CDR2 SMNVEV (reference sequence). CDR3 bases: TGTGCCAGCGGTTTTAGCGGGGGGGCGGGCACCGGGGAGCTGTTTTTT. It translates to CASGFSGGAGTGELFF.

The chain has TRBV14 and TRBJ2-1, with D uncertain. V shed 1 base and J shed 15 bases, with 19 bases lying between them. Germline V gives CDR1 SGHDN, CDR2 FVKESK. CDR3 length: 14 residues. The CDR3: CASSQVRWQDQLFF. As DNA, the CDR3 is TGTGCCAGCAGCCAAGTAAGGTGGCAGGACCAACTGTTCTTC.

The chain is built from TRBV25-1 and TRBJ2-1; 15 nucleotides match TRBD2. The CDR3 runs to 18 residues. V was pared by 2 bases and J by 9 bases, with 11 bases of the junction left unmatched. Germline CDR1 is MGHDK and CDR2 is SYGVNS. The CDR3 DNA follows: TGTGCCAGCAGTGAACCTAACCCGGGACTAGCGGGAGGTAGTGAGCAGTTCTTC. Translated, it gives CASSEPNPGLAGGSEQFF. The variable domain in full, completed from reference TRBV25-1 and TRBJ2-1, reads EADIYQTPRYLVIGTGKKITLECSQTMGHDKMYWYQQDPGMELHLIHYSYGVNSTEKGDLSSESTVSRIRTEHFPLTLESARPSHTSQYLCASSEPNPGLAGGSEQFFGPGTRLTVL.

This chain uses TRBV7-9 with TRBJ1-2; 7 nucleotides match TRBD1. This CDR3 contains 17 residues. J gave up 5 bases and V 5 bases, and 17 bases lay outside the gene matches. Germline loops: CDR1 SEHNR, CDR2 FQNEAQ (reference sequence). CDR3 in DNA: TGTGCCAGCAGCCGGACCCTTGGGGAGCAGGGGGGTTATGGCTACACCTTC. Protein sequence: CASSRTLGEQGGYGYTF.

This clone was seen just once. This chain joins TRBV5-8 and TRBJ1-3, with D unresolved. The CDR3 consists of 12 residues. The germline gives CDR1 SGHTS, CDR2 YDEGEE. V lost 0 bases, J lost 4 bases, and 2 bases lay in between. The CDR3 here is CASSLVGNTIYF. The CDR3, as DNA: TGTGCCAGCAGCTTGGTGGGAAACACCATATATTTT. Full variable domain (rest looked up from reference TRBV5-8 and TRBJ1-3): EAGVTQSPTHLIKTRGQQATLRCSPISGHTSVYWYQQALGLGLQFLLWYDEGEERNRGNFPPRFSGRQFPNYSSELNVNALELEDSALYLCASSLVGNTIYFGEGSWLTVV.

This chain links TRBV30 with TRBJ2-2, with 7 positions matching TRBD1. The CDR3 consists of 15 residues. The junction had 8 bases not matched to a gene; V was cut back by 3 bases and J by 4 bases. Germline values: CDR1 GTSNPN, CDR2 SVGIG (reference sequence). The CDR3 DNA sequence: TGTGCCTGGAGCACCCGGGACAGAGTCACCGGGGAGCTGTTTTTT. Protein sequence: CAWSTRDRVTGELFF.

The chain links TRBV7-8 to TRBJ2-4; the match to TRBD1 covers 7 bases. Trimming at V came to 4 bases and at J to 5 bases, leaving 14 bases not matched to a gene. CDR3 length equals 17 residues. Germline V gene data show CDR1 as SGHVS and CDR2 as FQNEAQ. CDR3 sequence reads: CASSYTGDLSSQNIQYF. The CDR3 bases are TGTGCCAGCAGCTACACAGGGGACCTCTCCTCCCAAAACATTCAGTACTTC.

V is TRBV5-6 and J is TRBJ1-5; TRBD1 agrees at 8 bases. The germline gives CDR1 SGHDT, CDR2 YYEEEE. With V trimmed by 3 bases and J by 0 bases, 11 bases remained unmatched. The CDR3 sequence is 18 residues long. CDR3 sequence reads: CASSSRTGPDYSNQPQHF. The CDR3 DNA reads as TGTGCCAGCAGCTCCCGGACAGGGCCGGATTATAGCAATCAGCCCCAGCATTTT.

J is TRBJ2-3 and V is TRBV23-1; D is unclear. TRBV23-1 is annotated as an ORF whose role is uncertain. The V and J ends lost 2 bases and 14 bases respectively, with 14 bases between them. The length of the CDR3 is 12 residues. CDR3 in amino acids: CASSQSTWKRYF. In DNA form, the CDR3 reads TGCGCCAGCAGTCAAAGTACCTGGAAAAGGTATTTT.

The gene calls are TRBV11-3 and TRBJ2-5; 11 bases agree with TRBD2. The V gene end was trimmed by 4 bases and the J gene end by 5 bases; junction bases not matched to a gene: 9. The CDR3 has 16 amino acids. Germline lookup yields CDR1 SGHNT and CDR2 YENEEA. The CDR3 sequence is CASSSILAGAGETQYF. CDR3 nucleotides: TGTGCCAGCAGCTCTATACTAGCGGGAGCCGGGGAGACCCAGTACTTC.